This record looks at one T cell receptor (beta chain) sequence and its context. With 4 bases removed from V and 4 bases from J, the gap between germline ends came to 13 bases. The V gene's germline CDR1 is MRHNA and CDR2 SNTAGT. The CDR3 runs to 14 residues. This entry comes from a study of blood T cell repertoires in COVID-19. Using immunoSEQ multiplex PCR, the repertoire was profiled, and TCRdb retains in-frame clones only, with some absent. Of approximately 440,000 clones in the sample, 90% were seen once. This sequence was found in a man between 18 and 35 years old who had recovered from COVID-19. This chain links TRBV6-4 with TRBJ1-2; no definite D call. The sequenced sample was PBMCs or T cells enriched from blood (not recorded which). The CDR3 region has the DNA TGTGCCAGCAGTGCAGGCACAGTAGGCTATGGCTACACCTTC. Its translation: CASSAGTVGYGYTF.